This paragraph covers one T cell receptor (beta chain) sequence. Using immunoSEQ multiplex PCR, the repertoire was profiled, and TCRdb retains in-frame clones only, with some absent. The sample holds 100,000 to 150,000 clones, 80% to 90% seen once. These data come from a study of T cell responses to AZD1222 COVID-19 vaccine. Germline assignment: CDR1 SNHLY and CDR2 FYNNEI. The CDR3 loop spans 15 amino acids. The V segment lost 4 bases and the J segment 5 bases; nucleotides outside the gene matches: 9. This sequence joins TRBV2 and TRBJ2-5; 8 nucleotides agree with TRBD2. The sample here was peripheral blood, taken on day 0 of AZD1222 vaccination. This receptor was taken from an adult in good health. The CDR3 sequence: CASSGNGGVRETQYF. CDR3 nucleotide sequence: TGTGCCAGCAGTGGGAACGGGGGGGTTCGGGAGACCCAGTACTTC.